This T cell receptor beta chain stems from a study of molecular identifiers for immune sequencing clone quantification. General study findings and limits: In naive cells, clones above 20 RNA copies held under 1% of molecules, whereas in effector cells they held over 99%. Identical TCR molecules that share a barcode could lead to an underestimation of highly expanded clone sizes.

As to this clonotype: Its cognate antigen is unknown.

Each CDR3 protein is one row after TCRdb ran MiXCR on the PCR reads. Of about half a million distinct CDR3 sequences in the sample, roughly 23% were seen once. The sample taken for sequencing was naive CD8+ T cells from blood, with Jurkat cell RNA spiked in. Subset specified: FACS-sorted CD8+CD4-CCR7+CD45RA+ naive T cells. The TCR was taken from a human donor in good health. Some libraries in this study had Jurkat cell RNA spiked in.

CDR3 sequence: CASSTRTGALRELFF. The CDR3, as DNA: TGTGCCAGCAGTACCCGGACAGGGGCTTTGAGGGAGCTGTTTTTT. The chain combines TRBV28 with TRBJ2-2; TRBD1 agrees at 9 bases. V trimming: 5 bases; J trimming: 9 bases; junction bases outside the gene matches: 10. The CDR3 contains 15 residues. From germline, CDR1 is MDHEN and CDR2 SYDVKM.